This is a list of T cell receptor beta chains from one sample in a study of T cells in Graves' hyperthyroidism and ophthalmopathy. From the multiplex PCR reads, TCRdb called clonotypes with MiXCR, one entry per CDR3 protein. The table lists some 800,000 distinct CDR3 sequences, roughly 40% of them singletons. Sequences were obtained from blood. All receptors come from a man younger than 30 with Graves' hyperthyroidism. CDR3s include the opening cysteine and the closing phenylalanine or tryptophan. The order of the fields is J gene, V gene, D gene, clone size, CDR3 protein, CDR3 DNA. The D gene is left open where the match is weak. A clone size is listed for some rows: how often the clone was seen (once, few, many), or a class if it is expanded.

TRBJ2-7 TRBV12-3/TRBV12-4 NA many CASHRDTNYEQYF TGTGCCAGCCACCGGGACACTAACTACGAGCAGTACTTC
TRBJ2-3 TRBV29-1 NA NA CSVGWGAADTQYF TGCAGCGTTGGATGGGGCGCCGCAGATACGCAGTATTTT
TRBJ2-5 TRBV6-5 TRBD2 few CASSSRREAQETQYF TGTGCCAGCAGTTCCCGACGGGAGGCCCAAGAGACCCAGTACTTC
TRBJ1-5 TRBV10-2 NA NA CASGHFSNQPQHF TGCGCCAGTGGGCACTTTAGCAATCAGCCCCAGCATTTT
TRBJ1-2 TRBV7-9 TRBD1 NA CASSKGQSYGYTF TGTGCCAGCAGCAAGGGACAGAGCTATGGCTACACCTTC
TRBJ2-3 TRBV19 NA NA CASSKGPLSTDTQYF TGTGCCAGCTCGAAGGGACCTCTTAGCACAGATACGCAGTATTTT
TRBJ2-5 TRBV24-1 NA NA CATSDSDEVAGSQETQYF TGTGCCACCAGTGACTCCGACGAAGTGGCCGGGAGCCAAGAGACCCAGTACTTC
TRBJ2-7 TRBV20-1 NA NA CSARDSVVYEQYF TGCAGTGCTAGAGATTCGGTGGTTTACGAGCAGTACTTC
TRBJ2-2 TRBV7-2 TRBD1 NA CASSSRRGISNTGELFF TGTGCCAGCAGCTCCCGCAGGGGGATCTCGAACACCGGGGAGCTGTTTTTT
TRBJ1-6 TRBV12-3/TRBV12-4 TRBD1 NA CASSLGGTGVSPLHF TGTGCCAGCAGCTTGGGGGGGACAGGGGTGTCACCCCTCCACTTT
TRBJ2-5 TRBV29-1 NA many CSVVSGPKETQYF TGCAGCGTTGTCTCCGGCCCTAAAGAGACCCAGTACTTC
TRBJ1-1 TRBV20-1 TRBD1 many CSAPGQRAEAFF TGCAGTGCGCCGGGACAGAGGGCTGAAGCTTTCTTT
TRBJ2-7 TRBV29-1 NA many CSVEGFPEQYF TGCAGCGTTGAAGGGTTTCCCGAGCAGTACTTC
TRBJ2-5 TRBV5-1 NA few CASSLASSGAQETQYF TGCGCCAGCAGCTTGGCTTCCTCCGGAGCCCAAGAGACCCAGTACTTC
TRBJ1-3 TRBV10-3 NA many CAISAGGSGSGNTIYF TGTGCCATCAGTGCGGGGGGGAGCGGCTCTGGAAACACCATATATTTT
TRBJ2-5 TRBV7-8 NA NA CASSYGGPETQYF TGTGCCAGCAGCTACGGGGGCCCAGAGACCCAGTACTTC
TRBJ1-4 TRBV4-1 NA NA CASSPEGSGWEKLFF TGCGCCAGCAGCCCCGAGGGGTCAGGGTGGGAAAAACTGTTTTTT
TRBJ2-7 TRBV20-1 TRBD2 NA CSATPKAGGPYEQYF TGCAGTGCTACCCCCAAAGCGGGAGGACCCTACGAGCAGTACTTC
TRBJ2-7 TRBV25-1 NA many CASSEGSSYEQYF TGTGCCAGCAGTGAGGGCAGCTCCTACGAGCAGTACTTC
TRBJ1-4 TRBV7-2 TRBD1 few CASSRGTGKTRPNEKLFF TGTGCCAGCAGCAGGGGGACAGGGAAGACAAGGCCTAATGAAAAACTGTTTTTT
TRBJ2-7 TRBV7-9 TRBD2 NA CASSSPGSGTYEQYF TGTGCCAGCAGCTCCCCTGGTAGCGGGACGTACGAGCAGTACTTC
TRBJ2-3 TRBV9 NA NA CASSVGGGGGRLPSTDTQYF TGTGCCAGCAGCGTAGGGGGGGGCGGCGGGCGCCTCCCTAGCACAGATACGCAGTATTTT
TRBJ1-5 TRBV6-6 NA many CASSSGSPLLQHF TGTGCCAGCAGCTCGGGCAGTCCGCTACTCCAGCATTTT
TRBJ2-7 TRBV7-8 TRBD2 many CASSLGTSGRDEQYF TGTGCCAGCAGCTTGGGGACTAGCGGGAGGGACGAGCAGTACTTC
TRBJ1-2 TRBV6-1 TRBD1 NA CASSLTGGRGGYTF TGTGCCAGCAGTCTCACAGGGGGCCGGGGTGGCTACACCTTC
TRBJ2-2 TRBV7-9 TRBD2 NA CASSQGTSGNTGELFF TGTGCCAGCAGTCAAGGCACTAGCGGTAACACCGGGGAGCTGTTTTTT
TRBJ2-5 TRBV19 NA NA CASSMDSEGTQYF TGTGCCAGTAGTATGGACAGCGAGGGGACCCAGTACTTC
TRBJ1-1 TRBV6-6 NA few CASTPRGPNTEAFF TGTGCCAGCACCCCGCGCGGACCGAACACTGAAGCTTTCTTT
TRBJ2-5 TRBV9 NA NA CASSVGLAGQDLETQYF TGTGCCAGCAGCGTGGGTCTAGCGGGACAGGACCTAGAGACCCAGTACTTC
TRBJ2-7 TRBV7-3 TRBD1 few CASSPTGQGANEQYF TGTGCCAGCAGCCCTACGGGACAGGGGGCAAACGAGCAGTACTTC